This TCR beta chain comes out of a study of siplizumab effects on memory and regulatory T cells. Study results and limitations: In roughly 80-97% of proliferating CD4+ or CD8+ clones, a naive or memory phenotype could not be assigned.

With 6 bases clipped from V and 1 base from J, the junction kept 6 bases outside the gene matches. The CDR3 runs to 15 residues. Germline values: CDR1 MNHNS, CDR2 SASEGT. The protocol was immunoSEQ multiplex PCR, while the TCRdb copy is restricted to in-frame clones and leaves out a portion. The table shows about 97,000 clones, with 92% occurring only once. On this clone itself: Its antigen is undetermined.

This TCR came from a human donor in good health. The sequencing sample was made of CD4+ T cells sorted from blood. The genes are TRBV6-1 and TRBJ1-2; 9 bases fit TRBD1. The CDR3 is CASSEQGAGNYGYTF. Here the CDR3 DNA reads TGTGCCAGCAGCGAACAGGGGGCTGGTAACTATGGCTACACCTTC.